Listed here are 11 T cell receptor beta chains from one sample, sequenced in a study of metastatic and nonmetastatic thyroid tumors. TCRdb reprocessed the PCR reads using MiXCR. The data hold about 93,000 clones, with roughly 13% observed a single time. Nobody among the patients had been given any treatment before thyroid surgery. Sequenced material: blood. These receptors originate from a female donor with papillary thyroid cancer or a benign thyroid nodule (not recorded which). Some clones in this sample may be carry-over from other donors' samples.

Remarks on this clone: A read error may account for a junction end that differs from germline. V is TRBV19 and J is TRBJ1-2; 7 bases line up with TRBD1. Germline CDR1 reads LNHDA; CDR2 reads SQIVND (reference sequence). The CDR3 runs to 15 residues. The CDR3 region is CVSSPRQGIGYGYTF. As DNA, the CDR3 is TGTGTCAGTAGCCCCAGACAGGGCATCGGCTATGGCTACACCTTT.

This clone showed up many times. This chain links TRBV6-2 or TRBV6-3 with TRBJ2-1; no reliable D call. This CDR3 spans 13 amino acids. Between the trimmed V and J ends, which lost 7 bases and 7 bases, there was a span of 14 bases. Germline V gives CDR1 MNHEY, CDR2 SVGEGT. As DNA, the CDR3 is TGTGCCAGCACCGACCCAGCGAGGAATGAGCAGTTCTTC. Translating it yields CASTDPARNEQFF.

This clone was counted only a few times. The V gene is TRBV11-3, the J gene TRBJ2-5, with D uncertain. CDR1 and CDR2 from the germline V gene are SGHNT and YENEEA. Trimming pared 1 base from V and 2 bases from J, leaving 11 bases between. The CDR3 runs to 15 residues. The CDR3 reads CASSLVVSSQETQYF. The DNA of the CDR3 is TGTGCCAGCAGCTTAGTAGTTAGTAGTCAAGAGACCCAGTACTTC. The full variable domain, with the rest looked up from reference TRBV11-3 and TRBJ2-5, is EAGVVQSPRYKIIEKKQPVAFWCNPISGHNTLYWYLQNLGQGPELLIRYENEEAVDDSQLPKDRFSAERLKGVDSTLKIQPAELGDSAVYLCASSLVVSSQETQYFGPGTRLLVL.

The CDR3 region is CASSYDRDGYEQYF. CDR3 coding DNA: TGTGCCAGCAGCTACGACAGGGACGGATACGAGCAGTACTTC. The chain employs TRBV4-2 and TRBJ2-7; 7 positions match TRBD1. V dropped 5 bases and J dropped 4; count of bases not matched to a gene: 8. CDR3 length: 14 amino acids. The germline V gene has CDR1 LGHNA and CDR2 YNFKEQ.

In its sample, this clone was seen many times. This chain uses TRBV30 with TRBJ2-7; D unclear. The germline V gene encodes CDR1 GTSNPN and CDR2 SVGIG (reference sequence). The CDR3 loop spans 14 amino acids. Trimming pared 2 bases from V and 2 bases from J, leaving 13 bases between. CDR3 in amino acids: CAWSIVSLPYEQYF. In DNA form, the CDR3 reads TGTGCCTGGAGTATAGTTTCGTTACCCTACGAGCAGTACTTC.

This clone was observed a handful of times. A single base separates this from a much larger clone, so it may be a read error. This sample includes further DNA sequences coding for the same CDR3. The DNA of the CDR3 is TGTGCCAGCTCACCCCTTATGGACACTGAAGCTTTCTTC. Protein sequence: CASSPLMDTEAFF. The chain is built from TRBV18 and TRBJ1-1; TRBD1 is a possible D gene (5 bases). This CDR3 comprises 13 residues. CDR1 and CDR2 from the germline V gene are KGHSH and LQKENI.

CDR3 DNA sequence: TGTGCCAGCAGCTTAGGATCAGGGAGCACAGATATGCATTATTTT. Amino acid sequence: CASSLGSGSTDMHYF. The rearrangement links TRBV11-1 to TRBJ2-3, with D possibly being TRBD1 or TRBD2 (5 bases each). The germline gives CDR1 SGHAT, CDR2 FQDESV (reference sequence). This CDR3 spans 15 amino acids. V was cut by 1 base and J by 15 bases, with 23 bases left in between.

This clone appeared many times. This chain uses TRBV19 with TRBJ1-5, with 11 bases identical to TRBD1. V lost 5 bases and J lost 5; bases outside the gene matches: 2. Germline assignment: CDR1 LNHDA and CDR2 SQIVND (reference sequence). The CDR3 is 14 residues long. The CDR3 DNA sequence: TGTGCCAGTAGTGCGGGACAGGGGGATCAGCCCCAGCATTTT. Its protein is CASSAGQGDQPQHF.

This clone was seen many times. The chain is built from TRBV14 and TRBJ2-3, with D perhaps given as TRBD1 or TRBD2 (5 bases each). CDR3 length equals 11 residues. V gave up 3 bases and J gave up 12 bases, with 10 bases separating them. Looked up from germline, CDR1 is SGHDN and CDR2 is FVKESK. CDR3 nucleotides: TGTGCCAGCAGCCAGGGGGAGAAACAGTATTTT. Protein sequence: CASSQGEKQYF.

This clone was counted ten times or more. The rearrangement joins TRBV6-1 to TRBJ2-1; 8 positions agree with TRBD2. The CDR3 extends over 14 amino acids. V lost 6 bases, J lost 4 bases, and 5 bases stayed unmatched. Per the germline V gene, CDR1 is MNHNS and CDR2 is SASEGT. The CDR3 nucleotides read TGTGCCAGCAGGGTCCTAGCGGGTTACAATGAGCAGTTCTTC. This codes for CASRVLAGYNEQFF.

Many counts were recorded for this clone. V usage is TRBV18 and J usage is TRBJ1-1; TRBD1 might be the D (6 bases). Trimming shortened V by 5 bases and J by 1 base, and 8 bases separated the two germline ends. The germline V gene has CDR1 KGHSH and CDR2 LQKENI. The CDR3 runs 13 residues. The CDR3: CASSTTGNTEAFF. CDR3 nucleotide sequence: TGTGCCAGCTCAACGACAGGGAACACTGAAGCTTTCTTT.